The 27 T cell receptor beta chains below were found in one sample sequenced in a study of regulatory T cells in long-lasting Graves disease (dated by TCRdb to 2020 to 2022). The library relied on multiplex PCR. TCRdb records Illumina HiSeq 4000 as the sequencer. TCR beta libraries were built with iRepertoire HTBI primers and Arm-PCR amplification of CDR3 regions. The raw public data were reprocessed by TCRdb itself: fastp quality trimming at Q25, MiXCR clonotype calling, in-frame beta chains only. For every CDR3 protein sequence, its rows merge into one entry that carries the most common genes and DNA. In all, the sample holds some 250,000 distinct CDR3 sequences, and around 20% of those were seen once. Approximately 15% of the sample lies in the top ten. Read against the paper, the sample's time point label means: newly diagnosed GD, antithyroid drugs for less than 3 months. For both TCR sequencing and RNA sequencing, RNA was extracted from PBMCs in TRIzol.

The sequences come from peripheral blood mononuclear cells (PBMCs), collected at new diagnosis, from a patient treated with antithyroid drugs. The receptors were sampled from a female donor with Graves disease.

The sample holds many counts of this clonotype. The genes are TRBV27 and TRBJ1-5; TRBD1 agrees at 9 bases. J lost 7 bases, V lost 4 bases, and 8 bases had no gene match. Germline CDR1 is MNHEY and CDR2 is SMNVEV (reference sequence). This CDR3 comprises 15 residues. The CDR3 DNA sequence: TGTGCCAGCAGTTCCCTAACAGGGGGCGTACAGCCCCAGCATTTT. Translated, it gives CASSSLTGGVQPQHF.

This clonotype was recorded at least ten times. At one end, the junction sequence differs from germline, possibly due to a read error. The chain is built from TRBV7-2 and TRBJ1-1, with 8 bases lining up with TRBD1. Germline lookup yields CDR1 SGHTA and CDR2 FQGNSA. The CDR3 runs 13 residues. CDR3 sequence reads: CASSATQGAPIVF. The CDR3, as DNA: TGTGCCAGCAGCGCGACCCAGGGGGCGCCGATTGTCTTT.

To note about this clonotype: This likely came from a read error, as a far larger clone is one base away. The chain combines TRBV7-6 with TRBJ2-1, with D possibly matching TRBD1 (5 bases). This CDR3 is built from 13 residues. The germline gives CDR1 SGHVS, CDR2 FNYEAQ. The V end lost 5 bases, the J end lost 10 bases, and 15 bases lay between the germline ends. The CDR3 DNA is TGTGCCAGCAGCCCCAGGGTAGCCTACGAGCAGTTCTTC. Translating it yields CASSPRVAYEQFF.

This clonotype appeared many times. The genes are TRBV7-6 and TRBJ2-7; D possibly corresponds to TRBD1 (5 bases). The V end was cut by 5 bases, the J end by 5 bases, with 13 bases between. Germline-derived CDR1 and CDR2 are SGHVS and FNYEAQ. The CDR3 is 13 residues long. CDR3 loop: CASSRTREHEQYF. In DNA, the CDR3 is TGTGCCAGCAGCCGTACCAGGGAACACGAGCAGTACTTC.

The table lists this clonotype with many counts. V gene TRBV24-1 combines with J gene TRBJ1-1, with D perhaps matching TRBD1 (5 bases). CDR3 length equals 12 residues. Germline V gene lookup returns CDR1 KGHDR and CDR2 SFDVKD. The V end was cut by 3 bases, the J end by 5 bases, with 6 bases between. The CDR3 DNA reads as TGTGCCACCAGTGATCAGGGAACTGAAGCTTTCTTT. Translation: CATSDQGTEAFF.

There are a few counts of this clonotype. A much larger clone differs by one base, so this may be a read error. The chain is built from TRBV4-3 and TRBJ2-3, with unresolved D. Germline V lookup: CDR1 LGHNA, CDR2 YSLEER. The CDR3 has 16 amino acids. The V end was cut by 2 bases, the J end by 0 bases, with 12 bases between. For the CDR3, the DNA is TGCGCCAGCAGCCAAAAGGGCGGCTCTAGCACAGATACGCAGTATTTT. Translation: CASSQKGGSSTDTQYF.

This chain connects TRBV12-3 or TRBV12-4 to TRBJ2-5; 10 bases line up with TRBD1. This CDR3 comprises 16 residues. V was pared by 3 bases and J by 1 base, with 5 bases of the junction left unmatched. CDR3: CASSFAWTGGQETQYF. The CDR3 bases are TGTGCCAGCAGTTTTGCCTGGACAGGGGGCCAAGAGACCCAGTACTTC.

Notes on this clonotype: A much larger clone lies a single base off, so this may be a read error. The chain has TRBV7-9 and TRBJ2-7; D is undetermined. V lost 6 bases to trimming and J lost 3 bases, with 12 bases between them. The CDR3 consists of 13 residues. Germline CDR1 is SEHNR and CDR2 is FQNEAQ (reference sequence). CDR3 sequence: CASSLTLDYEQYF. DNA for the CDR3: TGTGCCAGCAGTCTGACACTCGACTACGAGCAGTACTTC.

This clonotype was recorded many times. CDR3 protein: CASSDTWGETQYF. The CDR3 DNA follows: TGTGCCAGCAGTGATACATGGGGAGAGACCCAGTACTTC. The V gene is TRBV12-3 or TRBV12-4, the J gene TRBJ2-5; D gene uncertain. V lost 5 bases, J lost 4 bases, and 11 bases lay in between. This CDR3 is built from 13 residues.

The V and J genes are TRBV6-2 or TRBV6-3 and TRBJ2-7; no clear D. The CDR3 is 16 residues long. Trimming removed 0 bases at V and 5 bases at J, with 17 bases between. Per the germline V gene, CDR1 is MNHEY and CDR2 is SVGEGT. The CDR3 spells CASSYSLVHGGDEQYF. CDR3 nucleotides: TGTGCCAGCAGTTACTCGTTGGTACACGGCGGTGACGAGCAGTACTTC.

This clonotype was detected ten times or more. This sequence joins TRBV7-2 and TRBJ1-3; D uncertain. CDR3 size: 12 residues. V lost 9 bases, J lost 4 bases, and 10 bases lay in between. Germline CDR1 and CDR2: SGHTA and FQGNSA. This chain's CDR3 is CASRVAGNTIYF. CDR3 DNA sequence: TGTGCCAGTAGGGTCGCGGGAAACACCATATATTTT.

This clonotype was observed at least ten times. The rearrangement links TRBV20-1 to TRBJ2-7; D perhaps matches TRBD1 (6 bases). In germline, CDR1 is DFQATT, CDR2 SNEGSKA (reference sequence). This CDR3 spans 14 amino acids. The ends were cut back, 3 bases at V and 2 bases at J, with 14 bases in the middle. The chain's CDR3 is CSASLPQGTYEQYF. In DNA, the CDR3 is TGCAGTGCTAGCCTCCCGCAGGGGACCTACGAGCAGTACTTC.

The chain is built from TRBV5-4 and TRBJ2-1, with 8 bases identical to TRBD2. The CDR3 runs to 15 residues. V lost 0 bases to trimming and J lost 10 bases; unmatched junction nucleotides: 9. In germline, CDR1 is SGHNT, CDR2 YYREEE (reference sequence). The CDR3 region has the DNA TGTGCCAGCAGCTTGGTTGTGGGACTAGTCACCGAGCAGTTCTTC. Its translation: CASSLVVGLVTEQFF.

The J gene is TRBJ2-7, the V gene TRBV20-1, with D hard to call. CDR3 length: 10 amino acids. From germline, CDR1 is DFQATT and CDR2 SNEGSKA (reference sequence). Trimming removed 5 bases at V and 3 bases at J, with 5 bases between. CDR3 in DNA: TGCAGTGCTGGAAACTACGAGCAGTACTTC. It translates to CSAGNYEQYF.

This clonotype appeared many times. The V gene is TRBV6-2 or TRBV6-3, the J gene TRBJ2-3; 8 nucleotides match TRBD1. Looked up from germline, CDR1 is MNHEY and CDR2 is SVGEGT. CDR3 length: 14 amino acids. For the CDR3, the DNA is TGTGCTACGGTCCAGGACAGGGCCACAGATACGCAGTATTTT. Translating it yields CATVQDRATDTQYF.

The chain links TRBV7-3 to TRBJ2-3; 9 bases align to TRBD2. Germline assignment: CDR1 SGHTA and CDR2 FQGTGA. CDR3 length: 15 amino acids. Losses at the gene ends were 8 bases for V and 5 bases for J; bases not matched to a gene: 11. Here the CDR3 reads CASARLAGGQDTQYF. As DNA, the CDR3 is TGTGCCAGCGCCCGCCTGGCGGGGGGGCAAGATACGCAGTATTTT.

This clonotype has at least ten counts. This chain links TRBV29-1 with TRBJ1-2, with D possibly matching TRBD1 (5 bases). Trimming pared 8 bases from V and 8 bases from J, leaving 18 bases between. The CDR3 runs 12 residues. CDR1 is SQVTM and CDR2 is ANQGSEA in the germline V gene. In DNA form, the CDR3 reads TGCAGCCTTCGGCGGGGGGACGGAGGCTACACCTTC. Translated, it gives CSLRRGDGGYTF.

Regarding this clonotype: A read error may be the cause here, since a much bigger clone is one base away. The rearrangement links TRBV10-3 to TRBJ2-2; TRBD2 agrees at 8 bases. This CDR3 has 17 amino acids. Germline CDR1 ENHRY, CDR2 SYGVKD. The V gene end was trimmed by 3 bases and the J gene end by 1 base; junction bases not matched to a gene: 7. The CDR3 loop reads CAISDYWLAGNTGELFF. The DNA for the CDR3 is TGTGCCATCAGTGATTATTGGCTAGCGGGGAACACCGGGGAGCTGTTTTTT.

Remarks on this clonotype: A read error may explain this, as a much larger clone is one base away. The chain links TRBV7-2 to TRBJ2-3, with unresolved D. The CDR3 contains 11 residues. The V end lost 8 bases, the J end lost 8 bases, and 11 bases lay between the germline ends. Germline CDR1 and CDR2: SGHTA and FQGNSA. In DNA, the CDR3 is TGTGCCAGCCCCCATTTAGGTACGCAGTATTTT. This codes for CASPHLGTQYF.

This clonotype was recorded many times. This chain uses TRBV11-1 with TRBJ2-1, with 8 bases fitting TRBD2. The V and J ends lost 2 bases and 4 bases, in that order; junction bases with no gene match: 4. Germline CDR1 is SGHAT and CDR2 is FQDESV (reference sequence). The CDR3 length is 15 residues. The CDR3 loop is CASSLSGGVYNEQFF. The CDR3 DNA reads TGTGCCAGCAGCTTATCCGGGGGGGTATACAATGAGCAGTTCTTC.

This clonotype has just a few counts. The chain joins TRBV29-1 to TRBJ1-2; a possible D gene is TRBD1 (6 bases). Trimming stripped 2 bases from V and 8 bases from J, with 15 bases between. The CDR3 runs to 13 residues. The germline gives CDR1 SQVTM, CDR2 ANQGSEA. The CDR3 sequence: CSVERGTYLGYTF. The CDR3 DNA sequence: TGCAGCGTTGAAAGGGGGACTTACCTAGGCTACACCTTC.

This clonotype appeared many times. The chain combines TRBV7-9 with TRBJ2-1; TRBD2 agrees at 8 bases. In germline, CDR1 is SEHNR, CDR2 FQNEAQ (reference sequence). CDR3 length equals 15 residues. The V gene end was trimmed by 3 bases and the J gene end by 6 bases; junction bases not matched to a gene: 7. The CDR3 spells CASSFYGGAPNEQFF. CDR3 bases: TGTGCCAGCAGCTTCTACGGGGGGGCTCCCAATGAGCAGTTCTTC. The complete variable domain, with remaining parts taken from reference TRBV7-9 and TRBJ2-1, reads DTGVSQNPRHKITKRGQNVTFRCDPISEHNRLYWYRQTLGQGPEFLTYFQNEAQLEKSRLLSDRFSAERPKGSFSTLEIQRTEQGDSAMYLCASSFYGGAPNEQFFGPGTRLTVL.

On this clonotype: A single base separates this from a much larger clone, so it may be a read error. The V gene is TRBV2, the J gene TRBJ1-4, with 7 bases matching TRBD1. Germline values: CDR1 SNHLY, CDR2 FYNNEI. V shed 1 base and J 7 bases; nucleotides not matched to a gene: 6. The CDR3 is 15 amino acids. CDR3 nucleotides: TGTGCCAGCAGTGAAGGACAGGGAAGGCGTGAAAAACTGTTTTTT. It encodes CASSEGQGRREKLFF.

This clonotype was detected only a few times. The V and J genes are TRBV6-2 or TRBV6-3 and TRBJ1-1; D unresolved. Between the trimmed V and J ends, which lost 5 bases and 1 base, there was a span of 14 bases. Per germline, CDR1 MNHEY and CDR2 SVGEGT. This CDR3 is built from 15 residues. The CDR3 reads CASSPSQPWNTEAFF. The CDR3 coding sequence is TGTGCCAGCAGTCCATCCCAACCGTGGAACACTGAAGCTTTCTTT.

This clonotype was seen a handful of times. The V gene is TRBV10-2, the J gene TRBJ2-3; TRBD2 agrees at 14 bases. The length of the CDR3 is 15 residues. Trimming removed 7 bases from V and 4 bases from J; junction bases left unmatched: 4. Germline assignment: CDR1 WSHSY and CDR2 SAAADI. For the CDR3, the DNA is TGCGCCAGCAAGACTAGCGGGAGGGTGGCAGATACGCAGTATTTT. This encodes CASKTSGRVADTQYF.

Remarks on this clonotype: At one end, the junction sequence differs from germline, possibly due to a read error. The chain combines TRBV11-2 with TRBJ2-7; 9 bases map to TRBD2. The CDR3 loop spans 16 amino acids. Germline-derived CDR1 and CDR2 are SGHAT and FQNNGV. The CDR3, as DNA: TGTGTCAGCAGCTTAGATGAGGCTAGCGGGGTGTACGAGCGGTACTTC. It specifies CVSSLDEASGVYERYF.

This clonotype was found many times. This sequence joins TRBV7-8 and TRBJ1-1; a possible D gene is TRBD1 (6 bases). Germline CDR1 and CDR2: SGHVS and FQNEAQ. Trimming left V 2 bases short and J 4 bases short, with 11 bases between. The CDR3 runs 14 residues. The CDR3 region is CASSLSQGTTEAFF. The CDR3 coding sequence is TGTGCCAGCAGCTTATCTCAGGGGACCACTGAAGCTTTCTTT.